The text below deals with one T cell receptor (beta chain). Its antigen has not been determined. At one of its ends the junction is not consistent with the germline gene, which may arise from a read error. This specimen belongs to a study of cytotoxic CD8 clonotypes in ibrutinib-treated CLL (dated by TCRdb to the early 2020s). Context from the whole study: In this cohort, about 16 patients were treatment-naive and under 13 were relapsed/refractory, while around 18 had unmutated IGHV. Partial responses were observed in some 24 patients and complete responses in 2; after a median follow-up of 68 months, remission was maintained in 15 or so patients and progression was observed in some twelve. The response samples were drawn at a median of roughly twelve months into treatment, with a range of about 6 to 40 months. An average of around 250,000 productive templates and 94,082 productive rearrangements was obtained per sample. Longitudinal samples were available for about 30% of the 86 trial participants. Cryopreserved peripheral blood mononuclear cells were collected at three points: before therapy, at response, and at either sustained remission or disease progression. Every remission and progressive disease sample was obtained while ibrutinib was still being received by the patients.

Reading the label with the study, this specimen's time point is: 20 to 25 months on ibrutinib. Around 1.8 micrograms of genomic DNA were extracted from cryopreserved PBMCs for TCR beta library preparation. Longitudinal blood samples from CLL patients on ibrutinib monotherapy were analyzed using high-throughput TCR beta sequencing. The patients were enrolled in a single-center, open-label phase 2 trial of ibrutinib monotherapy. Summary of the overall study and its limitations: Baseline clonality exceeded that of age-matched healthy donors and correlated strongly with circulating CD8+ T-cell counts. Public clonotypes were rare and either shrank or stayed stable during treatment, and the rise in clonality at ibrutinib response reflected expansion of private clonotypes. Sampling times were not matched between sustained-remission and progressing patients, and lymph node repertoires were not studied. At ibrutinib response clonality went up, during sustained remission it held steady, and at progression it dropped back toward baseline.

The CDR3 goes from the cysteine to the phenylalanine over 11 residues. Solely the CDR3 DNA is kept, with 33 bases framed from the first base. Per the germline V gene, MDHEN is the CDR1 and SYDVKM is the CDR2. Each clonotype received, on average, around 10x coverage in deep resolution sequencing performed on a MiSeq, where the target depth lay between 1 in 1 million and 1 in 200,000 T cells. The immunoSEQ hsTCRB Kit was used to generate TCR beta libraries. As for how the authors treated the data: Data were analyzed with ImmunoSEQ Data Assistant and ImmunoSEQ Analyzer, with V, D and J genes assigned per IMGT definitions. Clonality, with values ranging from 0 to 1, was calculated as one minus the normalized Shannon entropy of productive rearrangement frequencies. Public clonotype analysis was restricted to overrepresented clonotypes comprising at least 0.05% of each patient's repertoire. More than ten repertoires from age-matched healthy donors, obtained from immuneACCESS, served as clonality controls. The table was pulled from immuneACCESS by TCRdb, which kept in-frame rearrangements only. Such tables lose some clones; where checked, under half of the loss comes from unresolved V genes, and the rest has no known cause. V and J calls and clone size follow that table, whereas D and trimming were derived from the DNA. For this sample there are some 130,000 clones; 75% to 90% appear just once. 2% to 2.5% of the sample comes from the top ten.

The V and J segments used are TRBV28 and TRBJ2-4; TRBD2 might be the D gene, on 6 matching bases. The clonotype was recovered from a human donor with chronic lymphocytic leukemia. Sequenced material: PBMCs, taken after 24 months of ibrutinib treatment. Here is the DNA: TGTGCCAGCAGTTCCCGGGGGACCGTCGACTTC. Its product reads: CASSSRGTVDF.